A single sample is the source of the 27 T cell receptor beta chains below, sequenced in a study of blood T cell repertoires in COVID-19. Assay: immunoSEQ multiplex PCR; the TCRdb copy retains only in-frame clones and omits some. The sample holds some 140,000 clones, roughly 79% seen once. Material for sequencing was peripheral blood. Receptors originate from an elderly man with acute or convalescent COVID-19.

CDR3: CASSQGLARADTQYF. Here the CDR3 DNA reads TGCGCCAGCAGCCAAGGTCTAGCGAGGGCAGATACGCAGTATTTT. The rearrangement links TRBV4-3 to TRBJ2-3, with a possible D match to TRBD2 (6 bases). CDR3 length equals 15 residues. Germline loops: CDR1 LGHNA, CDR2 YSLEER. The ends were cut back, 1 base at V and 4 bases at J, with 12 bases in the middle.

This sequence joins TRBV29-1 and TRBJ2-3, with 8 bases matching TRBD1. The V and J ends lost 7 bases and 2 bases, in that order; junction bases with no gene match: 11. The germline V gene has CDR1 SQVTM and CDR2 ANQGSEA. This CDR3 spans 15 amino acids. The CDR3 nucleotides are TGCAGCGCATCAAAAGGGACAGGACACACAGATACGCAGTATTTT. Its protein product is CSASKGTGHTDTQYF.

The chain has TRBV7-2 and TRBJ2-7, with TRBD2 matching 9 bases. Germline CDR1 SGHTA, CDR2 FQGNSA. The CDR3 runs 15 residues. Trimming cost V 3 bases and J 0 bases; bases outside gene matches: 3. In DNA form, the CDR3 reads TGTGCCAGCAGCTTTAGCGGGGGAGCCTCCTACGAGCAGTACTTC. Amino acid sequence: CASSFSGGASYEQYF.

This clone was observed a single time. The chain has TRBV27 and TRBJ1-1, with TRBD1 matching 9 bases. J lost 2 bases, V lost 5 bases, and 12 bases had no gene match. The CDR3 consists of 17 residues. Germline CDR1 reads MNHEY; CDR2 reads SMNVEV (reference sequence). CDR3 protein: CASSPPRTGVYNTEAFF. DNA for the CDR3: TGTGCCAGCAGTCCACCCCGGACAGGGGTTTATAACACTGAAGCTTTCTTT.

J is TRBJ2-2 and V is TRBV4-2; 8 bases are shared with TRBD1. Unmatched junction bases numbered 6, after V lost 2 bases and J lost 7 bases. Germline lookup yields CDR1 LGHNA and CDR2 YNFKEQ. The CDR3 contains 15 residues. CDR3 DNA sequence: TGTGCCAGCAGCCAATTCCTCAGGGGGCTCGGGGAGCTGTTTTTT. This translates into CASSQFLRGLGELFF.

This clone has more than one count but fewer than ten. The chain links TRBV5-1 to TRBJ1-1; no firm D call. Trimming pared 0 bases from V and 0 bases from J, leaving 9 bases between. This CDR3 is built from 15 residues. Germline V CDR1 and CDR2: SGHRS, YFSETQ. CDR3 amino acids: CASSLEADMNTEAFF. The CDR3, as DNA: TGCGCCAGCAGCTTGGAGGCGGATATGAACACTGAAGCTTTCTTT.

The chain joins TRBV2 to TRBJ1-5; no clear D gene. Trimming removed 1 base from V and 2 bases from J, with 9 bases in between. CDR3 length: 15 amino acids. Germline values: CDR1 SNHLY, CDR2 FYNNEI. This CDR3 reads CASSEDNYRNQPQHF. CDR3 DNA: TGTGCCAGCAGTGAAGACAACTACCGCAATCAGCCCCAGCATTTT.

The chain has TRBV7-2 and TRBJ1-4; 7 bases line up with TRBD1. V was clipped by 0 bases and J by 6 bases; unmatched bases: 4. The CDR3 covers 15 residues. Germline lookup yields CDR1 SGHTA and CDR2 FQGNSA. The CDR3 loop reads CASSLAGGDDEKLFF. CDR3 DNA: TGTGCCAGCAGCTTAGCAGGGGGCGACGATGAAAAACTGTTTTTT.

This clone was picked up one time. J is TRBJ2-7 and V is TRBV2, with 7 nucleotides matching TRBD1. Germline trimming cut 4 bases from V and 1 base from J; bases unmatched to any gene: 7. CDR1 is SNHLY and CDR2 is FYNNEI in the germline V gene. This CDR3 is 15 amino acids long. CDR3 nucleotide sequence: TGTGCCAGCAGTGGTGGGGGACAGCGGTCCTACGAGCAGTACTTC. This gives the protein CASSGGGQRSYEQYF.

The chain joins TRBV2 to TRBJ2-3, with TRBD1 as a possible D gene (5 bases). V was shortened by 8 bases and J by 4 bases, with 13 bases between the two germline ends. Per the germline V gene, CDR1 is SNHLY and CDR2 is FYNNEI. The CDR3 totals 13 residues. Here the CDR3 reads CASGDRRSDTQYF. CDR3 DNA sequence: TGTGCCAGCGGAGACAGAAGATCAGATACGCAGTATTTT.

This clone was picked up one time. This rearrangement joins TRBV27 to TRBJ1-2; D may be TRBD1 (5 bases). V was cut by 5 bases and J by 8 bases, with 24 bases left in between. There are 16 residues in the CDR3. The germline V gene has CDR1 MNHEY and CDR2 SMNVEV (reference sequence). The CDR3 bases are TGTGCCAGCAGTCCGTACTCGCAGGGCTATATAGGAGGCTACACCTTC. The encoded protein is CASSPYSQGYIGGYTF.

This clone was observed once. The CDR3 here is CASSLSGGPNTGELFF. The CDR3 DNA is TGTGCCAGCAGCTTGTCCGGGGGGCCAAACACCGGGGAGCTGTTTTTT. V gene TRBV5-4 combines with J gene TRBJ2-2; possibly TRBD2 for D (7 bases). This CDR3 is built from 16 residues. Germline CDR1 and CDR2: SGHNT and YYREEE (reference sequence). The germline V and J ends were trimmed by 1 base and 2 bases, with 12 bases remaining between them. The variable domain in full, completed from reference TRBV5-4 and TRBJ2-2, reads ETGVTQSPTHLIKTRGQQVTLRCSSQSGHNTVSWYQQALGQGPQFIFQYYREEENGRGNFPPRFSGLQFPNYSSELNVNALELDDSALYLCASSLSGGPNTGELFFGEGSRLTVL.

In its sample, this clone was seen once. CDR3 nucleotides: TGCGCCAGCAGAGGGACAGGGGCTTCCTACGAGCAGTACTTC. It is translated as CASRGTGASYEQYF. The genes are TRBV5-1 and TRBJ2-7; 10 bases are shared with TRBD1. J was trimmed by 1 base and V by 5 bases; bases with no gene match: 3. This CDR3 has 14 residues. Germline V gene lookup returns CDR1 SGHRS and CDR2 YFSETQ. The variable domain in full, with the rest retrieved from reference TRBV5-1 and TRBJ2-7, is KAGVTQTPRYLIKTRGQQVTLSCSPISGHRSVSWYQQTPGQGLQFLFEYFSETQRNKGNFPGRFSGRQFSNSRSEMNVSTLELGDSALYLCASRGTGASYEQYFGPGTRLTVT.

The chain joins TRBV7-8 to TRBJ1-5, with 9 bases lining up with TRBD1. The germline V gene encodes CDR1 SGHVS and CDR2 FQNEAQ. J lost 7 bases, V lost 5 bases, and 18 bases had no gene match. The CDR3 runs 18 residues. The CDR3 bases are TGTGCCAGCAGCGGAGACTCCGGGACAGGGAAATTGTGGCAGCCCCAGCATTTT. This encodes CASSGDSGTGKLWQPQHF. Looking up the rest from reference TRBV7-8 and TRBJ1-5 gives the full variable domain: GAGVSQSPRYKVAKRGQDVALRCDPISGHVSLFWYQQALGQGPEFLTYFQNEAQLDKSGLPSDRFFAERPEGSVSTLKIQRTQQEDSAVYLCASSGDSGTGKLWQPQHFGDGTRLSIL.

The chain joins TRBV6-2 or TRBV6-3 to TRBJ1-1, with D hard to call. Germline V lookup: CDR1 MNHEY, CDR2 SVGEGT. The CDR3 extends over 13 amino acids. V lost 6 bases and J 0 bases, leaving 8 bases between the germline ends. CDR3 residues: CASSGELNTEAFF. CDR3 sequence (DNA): TGTGCCAGCAGCGGGGAGTTGAACACTGAAGCTTTCTTT.

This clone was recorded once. The CDR3 DNA reads TGTGCCAGTAGTATATATCGGGGACTACTCGGTCAGCCCCAGCATTTT. It encodes CASSIYRGLLGQPQHF. The chain is built from TRBV19 and TRBJ1-5, with a possible D match to TRBD1 (5 bases). The CDR3 totals 16 residues. Trimming removed 2 bases from V and 6 bases from J, with 17 bases in between. Germline V gives CDR1 LNHDA, CDR2 SQIVND (reference sequence). The complete variable domain, with remaining parts taken from reference TRBV19 and TRBJ1-5, reads DGGITQSPKYLFRKEGQNVTLSCEQNLNHDAMYWYRQDPGQGLRLIYYSQIVNDFQKGDIAEGYSVSREKKESFPLTVTSAQKNPTAFYLCASSIYRGLLGQPQHFGDGTRLSIL.

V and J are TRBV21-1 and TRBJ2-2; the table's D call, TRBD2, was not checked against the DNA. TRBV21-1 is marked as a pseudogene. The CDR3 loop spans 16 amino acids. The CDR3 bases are TGTGCCAGCAGCAAAGCCCCGGGGGACGGAACCGGGGAGCTGTTTTTT. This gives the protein CASSKAPGDGTGELFF.

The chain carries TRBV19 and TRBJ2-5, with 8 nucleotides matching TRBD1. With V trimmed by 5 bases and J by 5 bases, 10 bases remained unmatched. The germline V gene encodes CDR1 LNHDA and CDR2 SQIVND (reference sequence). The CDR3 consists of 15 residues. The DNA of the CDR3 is TGTGCCAGTAGTTCCCCACAGGGGGGAGAGGAGACCCAGTACTTC. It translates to CASSSPQGGEETQYF.

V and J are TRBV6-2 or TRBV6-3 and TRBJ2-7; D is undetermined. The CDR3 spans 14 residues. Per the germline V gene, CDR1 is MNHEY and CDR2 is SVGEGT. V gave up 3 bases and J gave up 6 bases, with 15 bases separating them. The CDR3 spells CASSYIWAPAEQYF. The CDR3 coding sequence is TGTGCCAGCAGTTATATTTGGGCACCTGCCGAGCAGTACTTC.

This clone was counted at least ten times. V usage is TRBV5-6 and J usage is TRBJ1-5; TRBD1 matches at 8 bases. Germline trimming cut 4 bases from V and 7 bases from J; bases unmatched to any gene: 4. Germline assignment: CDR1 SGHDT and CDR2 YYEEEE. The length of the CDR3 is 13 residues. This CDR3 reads CASSDRTGQPQHF. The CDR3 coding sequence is TGTGCCAGCAGCGACCGGACAGGGCAGCCCCAGCATTTT.

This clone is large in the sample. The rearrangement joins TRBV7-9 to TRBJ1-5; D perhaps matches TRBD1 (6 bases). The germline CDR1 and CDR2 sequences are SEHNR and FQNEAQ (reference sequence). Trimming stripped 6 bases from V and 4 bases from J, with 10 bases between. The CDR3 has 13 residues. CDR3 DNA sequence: TGTGCCAGCAGTGTACAGGGAAATCAGCCCCAGCATTTT. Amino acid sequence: CASSVQGNQPQHF.

CDR3 coding DNA: TGCGCCAGCAGCTCAAGATTTTTAGCGGGATGGCTACAAGAGACCCAGTACTTC. Its translation: CASSSRFLAGWLQETQYF. The chain has TRBV4-3 and TRBJ2-5; 8 bases fit TRBD2. Germline V lookup: CDR1 LGHNA, CDR2 YSLEER. This CDR3 spans 18 amino acids. V was clipped by 5 bases and J by 2 bases; unmatched bases: 16.

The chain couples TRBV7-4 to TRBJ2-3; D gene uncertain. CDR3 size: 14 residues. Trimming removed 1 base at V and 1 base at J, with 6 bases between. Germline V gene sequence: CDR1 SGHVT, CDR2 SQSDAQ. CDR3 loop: CASSLGHGTDTQYF. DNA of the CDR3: TGTGCCAGCAGCTTAGGTCATGGCACAGATACGCAGTATTTT. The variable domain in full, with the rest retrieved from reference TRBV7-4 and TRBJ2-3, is GAGVSQSPRYKVAKRGRDVALRCDSISGHVTLYWYRQTLGQGSEVLTYSQSDAQRDKSGRPSGRFSAERPERSVSTLKIQRTEQGDSAVYLCASSLGHGTDTQYFGPGTRLTVL.

In DNA, the CDR3 is TGTGCCAGCCGGGGGTGGGGAAACACCATATATTTT. Its protein is CASRGWGNTIYF. The gene calls are TRBV6-5 and TRBJ1-3; the D gene is possibly TRBD1 (5 bases). Germline lookup yields CDR1 MNHEY and CDR2 SVGAGI. The CDR3 length is 12 residues. Trimming pared 8 bases from V and 4 bases from J, leaving 9 bases between.

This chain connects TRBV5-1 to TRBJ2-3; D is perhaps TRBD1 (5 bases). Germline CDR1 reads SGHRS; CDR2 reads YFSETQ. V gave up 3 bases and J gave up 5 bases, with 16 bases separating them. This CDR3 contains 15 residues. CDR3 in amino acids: CASSSNGRQGDTQYF. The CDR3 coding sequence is TGCGCCAGCAGCTCAAACGGACGGCAGGGAGATACGCAGTATTTT.

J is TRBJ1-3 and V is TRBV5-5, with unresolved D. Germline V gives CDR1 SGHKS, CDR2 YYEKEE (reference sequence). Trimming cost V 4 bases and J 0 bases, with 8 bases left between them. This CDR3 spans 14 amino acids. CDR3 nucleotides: TGTGCCAGCAGCCCACTGAGCTCTGGAAACACCATATATTTT. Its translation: CASSPLSSGNTIYF.

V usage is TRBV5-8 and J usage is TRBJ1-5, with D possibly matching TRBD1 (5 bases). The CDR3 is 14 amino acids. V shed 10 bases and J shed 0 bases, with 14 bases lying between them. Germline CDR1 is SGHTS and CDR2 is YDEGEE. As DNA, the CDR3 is TGTGCCTCCCAGCGGGGCCTTAGCAATCAGCCCCAGCATTTT. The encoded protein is CASQRGLSNQPQHF. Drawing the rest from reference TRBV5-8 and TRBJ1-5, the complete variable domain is EAGVTQSPTHLIKTRGQQATLRCSPISGHTSVYWYQQALGLGLQFLLWYDEGEERNRGNFPPRFSGRQFPNYSSELNVNALELEDSALYLCASQRGLSNQPQHFGDGTRLSIL.